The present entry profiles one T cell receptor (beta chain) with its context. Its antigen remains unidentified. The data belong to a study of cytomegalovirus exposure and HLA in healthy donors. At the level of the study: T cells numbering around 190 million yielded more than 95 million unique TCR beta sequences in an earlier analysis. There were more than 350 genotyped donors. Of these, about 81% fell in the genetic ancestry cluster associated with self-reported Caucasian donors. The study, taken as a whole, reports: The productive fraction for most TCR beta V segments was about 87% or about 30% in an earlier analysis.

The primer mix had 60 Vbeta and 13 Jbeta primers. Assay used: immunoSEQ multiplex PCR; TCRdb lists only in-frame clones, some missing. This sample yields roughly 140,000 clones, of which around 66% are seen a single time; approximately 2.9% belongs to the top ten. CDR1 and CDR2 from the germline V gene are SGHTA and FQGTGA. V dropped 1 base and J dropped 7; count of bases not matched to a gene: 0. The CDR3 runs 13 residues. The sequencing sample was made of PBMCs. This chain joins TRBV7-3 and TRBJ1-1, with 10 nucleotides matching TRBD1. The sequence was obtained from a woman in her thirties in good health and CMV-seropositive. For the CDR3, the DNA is TGTGCCAGCAGCTTAAGGACAGGGGGTGAAGCTTTCTTT. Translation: CASSLRTGGEAFF.